One sample yielded the 20 T cell receptor beta chains listed below, sequenced in a study of cytomegalovirus exposure and HLA in healthy donors. The PCR contained 60 Vbeta and 13 Jbeta primers. Assay used: immunoSEQ multiplex PCR; TCRdb lists only in-frame clones, some missing. Of about 36,000 clones in the sample, about 70% were seen once. Material: PBMCs. Every receptor here comes from a man aged 30 to 45 in good health and CMV-seronegative.

This clone was detected a few times. The V gene is TRBV6-5, the J gene TRBJ1-1; D is undetermined. The CDR3 contains 14 residues. CDR1 is MNHEY, CDR2 SVGAGI, per germline. V was trimmed by 7 bases and J by 5 bases, leaving 17 bases between them. The CDR3 reads CASTDPLGRTEAFF. The CDR3 DNA sequence: TGTGCCAGCACCGATCCCCTGGGCAGGACTGAAGCTTTCTTT.

The chain couples TRBV1 to TRBJ2-2; TRBD2, the table's D call, was not compared with the DNA. TRBV1 counts as a pseudogene. The CDR3 totals 18 residues. As DNA, the CDR3 is TGCACCAGCAGCCAAGCCAGGACTAGCGGGAGGCCTACCGGGGAGCTGTTTTTT. This encodes CTSSQARTSGRPTGELFF.

The rearrangement uses TRBV20-1 and TRBJ1-1, with no clear D. Germline lookup yields CDR1 DFQATT and CDR2 SNEGSKA (reference sequence). This CDR3 spans 11 amino acids. V lost 1 base to trimming and J lost 11 bases, with 11 bases between them. The CDR3 region has the DNA TGCAGTGCTAGAGGGCGGAGTGGGGCTTTCTTT. It is translated as CSARGRSGAFF.

The J gene is TRBJ2-2, the V gene TRBV27; D gene ambiguous. CDR3 length: 14 residues. From germline, CDR1 is MNHEY and CDR2 SMNVEV (reference sequence). V was clipped by 5 bases and J by 0 bases, with 7 bases between them. Here the CDR3 DNA reads TGTGCCAGCAGTATCGGGTCGAACACCGGGGAGCTGTTTTTT. Translated, it gives CASSIGSNTGELFF.

The V call is TRBV5-4, the J call TRBJ1-4; no clear D. CDR3 length: 15 residues. CDR1 and CDR2 from the germline V gene are SGHNT and YYREEE (reference sequence). Trimming shortened V by 4 bases and J by 8 bases, and 18 bases separated the two germline ends. The CDR3 coding sequence is TGTGCCAGCAGCCCAGGTGGAGGGCTAGGCGAAAAACTGTTTTTT. Translated: CASSPGGGLGEKLFF.

This CDR3 reads CAPRDYETDTQYF. CDR3 sequence (DNA): TGTGCCCCTCGGGACTACGAAACCGATACGCAGTATTTT. This chain uses TRBV5-4 with TRBJ2-3; TRBD2 matches 7 bases. CDR3 length equals 13 residues. Germline V gives CDR1 SGHNT, CDR2 YYREEE (reference sequence). Germline trimming cut 10 bases from V and 6 bases from J; bases unmatched to any gene: 11.

The genes are TRBV29-1 and TRBJ2-3; 9 positions agree with TRBD2. CDR3 size: 15 residues. V lost 3 bases, J lost 2 bases, and 6 bases stayed unmatched. Germline V CDR1 and CDR2: SQVTM, ANQGSEA. CDR3 sequence reads: CSVEPAGGPTDTQYF. CDR3 nucleotides: TGCAGCGTTGAGCCAGCGGGAGGCCCCACAGATACGCAGTATTTT.

DNA of the CDR3: TGTGCCGCCTCGAACCTAGGCCAGCCCCAGCATTTT. This sequence encodes CAASNLGQPQHF. J is TRBJ1-5 and V is TRBV19; D gene unclear. Per germline, CDR1 LNHDA and CDR2 SQIVND (reference sequence). The V gene lost 11 bases and the J gene lost 7 bases, with 15 bases spanning the gap. The CDR3 is 12 residues long.

The chain is built from TRBV6-5 and TRBJ2-6, with D perhaps matching TRBD1 (5 bases). The CDR3 covers 15 residues. Germline loops: CDR1 MNHEY, CDR2 SVGAGI. V lost 5 bases to trimming and J lost 1 base, with 9 bases between them. Here the CDR3 DNA reads TGTGCCAGCAGTGCAGGGCCATCTGGGGCCAACGTCCTGACTTTC. Translating it yields CASSAGPSGANVLTF.

Comment on this clone: At the DNA level, this CDR3 is encoded by other sequences in the same sample as well. The chain employs TRBV5-1 and TRBJ2-7; 8 bases match TRBD1. Germline CDR1 and CDR2: SGHRS and YFSETQ. This CDR3 spans 14 amino acids. With 3 bases clipped from V and 4 bases from J, the junction kept 6 bases outside the gene matches. Written as DNA, the CDR3 is TGCGCCAGCAGCTCAAGAGACAGGGGATACGAGCAGTACTTC. Protein: CASSSRDRGYEQYF.

This clone has just one count. V is TRBV10-3 and J is TRBJ2-1, with 8 bases that match TRBD2. Germline V gives CDR1 ENHRY, CDR2 SYGVKD. CDR3 size: 15 residues. V was pared by 5 bases and J by 4 bases, with 7 bases of the junction left unmatched. Here the CDR3 reads CAISPRTGGYNEQFF. As DNA, the CDR3 is TGTGCCATCAGTCCACGGACGGGGGGGTACAATGAGCAGTTCTTC.

The V call is TRBV4-2, the J call TRBJ1-2; no clear D gene. The germline V gene has CDR1 LGHNA and CDR2 YNFKEQ. This CDR3 is built from 15 residues. V dropped 1 base and J dropped 0 bases, with 9 bases sitting between them. The CDR3 sequence is CASSQAPGTNYGYTF. Written as DNA, the CDR3 is TGTGCCAGCAGCCAAGCTCCGGGGACTAACTATGGCTACACCTTC.

This clone showed up just a few times. The chain carries TRBV6-4 and TRBJ1-2, with TRBD1 identical over 7 bases. CDR3 length: 14 residues. Germline CDR1 reads MRHNA; CDR2 reads SNTAGT. Trimming took 4 bases from V and 3 from J; bases not matched to a gene: 5. CDR3 DNA: TGTGCCAGCAGTGCCCAGACAGGGCACTATGGCTACACCTTC. Amino acids: CASSAQTGHYGYTF.

The J gene is TRBJ1-5, the V gene TRBV15; 9 positions match TRBD1. Losses at the gene ends were 5 bases for V and 5 bases for J; bases not matched to a gene: 7. This CDR3 is 15 amino acids long. The V gene's germline CDR1 is LNHNV and CDR2 YYDKDF (reference sequence). CDR3 DNA: TGTGCCACCAGCTCCATGGGACAGGGATATCAGCCCCAGCATTTT. Protein: CATSSMGQGYQPQHF.

The genes are TRBV5-6 and TRBJ1-5; D is perhaps TRBD1 (5 bases). Trimming shortened V by 2 bases and J by 1 base, and 22 bases separated the two germline ends. CDR1 is SGHDT, CDR2 YYEEEE, per germline. This CDR3 comprises 19 residues. CDR3 DNA sequence: TGTGCCAGCAGCTTCCCTCCCCGCGAAGGGGCGAGGAGCAATCAGCCCCAGCATTTT. This encodes CASSFPPREGARSNQPQHF.

The chain joins TRBV4-1 to TRBJ2-5; no reliable D call. V lost 3 bases to trimming and J lost 5 bases, with 10 bases between them. Looked up from germline, CDR1 is MGHRA and CDR2 is YSYEKL. The CDR3 contains 13 residues. Written as DNA, the CDR3 is TGCGCCAGCAGCCAGGGCCTTGGGGAGACCCAGTACTTC. Translated: CASSQGLGETQYF.

V usage is TRBV29-1 and J usage is TRBJ1-5; 8 bases agree with TRBD1. The V and J ends lost 7 bases and 7 bases, in that order; junction bases with no gene match: 9. The CDR3 extends over 13 amino acids. Germline CDR1 and CDR2: SQVTM and ANQGSEA. CDR3 protein: CSAIQGGDQPQHF. The CDR3 DNA sequence: TGCAGCGCTATACAGGGGGGAGACCAGCCCCAGCATTTT.

The chain joins TRBV29-1 to TRBJ2-7, with D unclear. Between the trimmed V and J ends, which lost 5 bases and 1 base, there was a span of 15 bases. This CDR3 is built from 14 residues. The V gene's germline CDR1 is SQVTM and CDR2 ANQGSEA. Here the CDR3 DNA reads TGCAGCGTTAGCTTCGCCATCCAATCCTACGAGCAGTACTTC. It translates to CSVSFAIQSYEQYF.

This sequence joins TRBV7-9 and TRBJ2-3; 7 nucleotides match TRBD1. CDR3 length equals 15 residues. The V segment lost 5 bases and the J segment 3 bases; nucleotides outside the gene matches: 8. Germline-derived CDR1 and CDR2 are SEHNR and FQNEAQ (reference sequence). CDR3: CASSPPGTETDTQYF. CDR3 sequence (DNA): TGTGCCAGCAGCCCACCAGGGACAGAAACAGATACGCAGTATTTT.

The V call is TRBV29-1, the J call TRBJ2-1; D possibly corresponds to TRBD2 (5 bases). V was clipped by 3 bases and J by 8 bases, with 11 bases between them. The germline gives CDR1 SQVTM, CDR2 ANQGSEA. This CDR3 region has 12 residues. The CDR3 loop reads CSVDFGGDEQFF. The CDR3 DNA follows: TGCAGCGTTGACTTTGGAGGCGATGAGCAGTTCTTC.